These 28 T cell receptor beta chains were sequenced from one sample in a study of Graves' ophthalmopathy and Graves' hyperthyroidism. TCR beta CDR3 regions were amplified from RNA transcripts. Amplification began with first-round RT-PCR using HTBI primers, then second-round multiplex PCR was performed. TCRdb re-derived calls from the multiplex PCR reads in MiXCR, one entry per CDR3 protein. The sample consists of approximately 1.2 million distinct CDR3 sequences, about two fifths of them appearing once. The sequenced sample was peripheral blood or thyroid tissue (not recorded which). The receptors stem from an adult man with Graves' hyperthyroidism.

V and J are TRBV2 and TRBJ1-5; no firm D call. Germline V gene lookup returns CDR1 SNHLY and CDR2 FYNNEI. Between the trimmed V and J ends, which lost 4 bases and 11 bases, there was a span of 15 bases. The CDR3 consists of 13 residues. CDR3 DNA sequence: TGTGCCAGCAGTGTAGGGTTGGGAGAGACCCAGCATTTT. This encodes CASSVGLGETQHF. Drawing the rest from reference TRBV2 and TRBJ1-5, the complete variable domain is EPEVTQTPSHQVTQMGQEVILRCVPISNHLYFYWYRQILGQKVEFLVSFYNNEISEKSEIFDDQFSVERPDGSNFTLKIRSTKLEDSAMYFCASSVGLGETQHFGDGTRLSIL.

The J gene is TRBJ1-6, the V gene TRBV10-3; D may be TRBD1 (5 bases). V was pared by 10 bases and J by 6 bases, with 19 bases between. Germline CDR1 reads ENHRY; CDR2 reads SYGVKD. This CDR3 is built from 15 residues. CDR3 amino acids: CASSLLGRTNSPLHF. CDR3 DNA: TGTGCCAGCAGCCTACTGGGACGGACTAATTCACCCCTCCACTTT.

The rearrangement uses TRBV10-3 and TRBJ1-4; 10 bases agree with TRBD1. Germline values: CDR1 ENHRY, CDR2 SYGVKD. The CDR3 has 21 residues. V lost 10 bases, J lost 5 bases, and 28 bases stayed unmatched. CDR3 coding DNA: TGTGCCAGCAGAAACCCTTCCGGGACAGGGGACCTAATGCGGGAAAATGAAAAACTGTTTTTT. This codes for CASRNPSGTGDLMRENEKLFF.

V and J are TRBV3-1 and TRBJ2-7; D remains ambiguous. The CDR3 is made up of 13 amino acids. Germline V gene sequence: CDR1 LGHDT, CDR2 YNNKEL (reference sequence). The ends were cut back, 2 bases at V and 3 bases at J, with 8 bases in the middle. The CDR3 sequence: CASSQPPGYEQYF. DNA of the CDR3: TGTGCCAGCAGCCAACCCCCGGGCTACGAGCAGTACTTC.

There are a few counts of this clonotype. The chain couples TRBV6-2 or TRBV6-3 to TRBJ2-5, with 9 bases fitting TRBD1. This CDR3 comprises 16 residues. Looked up from germline, CDR1 is MNHEY and CDR2 is SVGEGT. The J segment lost 7 bases and the V segment lost 5 bases, leaving 14 bases of the junction unmatched. CDR3 protein: CASSLNDRGKWATQYF. The CDR3 DNA reads as TGTGCCAGCAGTCTCAACGACAGGGGGAAGTGGGCGACCCAGTACTTC.

This clonotype was picked up a small number of times. The V gene is TRBV7-2, the J gene TRBJ2-5, with 12 positions matching TRBD2. The V gene's germline CDR1 is SGHTA and CDR2 FQGNSA. J lost 2 bases, V lost 2 bases, and 9 bases had no gene match. The CDR3 contains 18 residues. The CDR3 is CASSLKALAGGRQETQYF. The CDR3, as DNA: TGTGCCAGCAGCTTAAAAGCTCTAGCGGGGGGGCGTCAAGAGACCCAGTACTTC.

The chain links TRBV7-6 to TRBJ1-5, with D tentatively TRBD1 (5 bases). The CDR3 runs to 15 residues. Trimming cost V 3 bases and J 0 bases, with 9 bases left between them. Germline V gene sequence: CDR1 SGHVS, CDR2 FNYEAQ. CDR3 loop: CASSLWGDSNQPQHF. The CDR3 nucleotides are TGTGCCAGCAGCTTGTGGGGGGATAGCAATCAGCCCCAGCATTTT.

A few counts support this clonotype. The chain combines TRBV12-3 or TRBV12-4 with TRBJ1-2, with D possibly TRBD1 on 5 matching bases. The length of the CDR3 is 15 residues. The V gene lost 10 bases and the J gene lost 7 bases, with 25 bases spanning the gap. CDR3 loop: CATHLGGIKLRGYTF. Here the CDR3 DNA reads TGTGCCACACACCTTGGGGGGATTAAACTGCGTGGCTACACCTTC.

This clonotype was found many times. The V and J genes are TRBV2 and TRBJ2-2; D uncertain. CDR1 is SNHLY, CDR2 FYNNEI, per germline. The CDR3 has 15 amino acids. V was shortened by 7 bases and J by 0 bases, with 12 bases between the two germline ends. The CDR3 loop is CASTPDPTNTGELFF. CDR3 coding DNA: TGTGCCAGCACCCCCGACCCCACGAACACCGGGGAGCTGTTTTTT.

This clonotype has more than one count but fewer than ten. The chain employs TRBV6-5 and TRBJ2-6; D is ambiguous. The CDR3 contains 14 residues. Germline loops: CDR1 MNHEY, CDR2 SVGAGI. Trimming stripped 6 bases from V and 3 bases from J, with 9 bases between. The CDR3 coding sequence is TGTGCCAGCAGCGCTGATTTTGGGGCCAACGTCCTGACTTTC. Translation: CASSADFGANVLTF.

This clonotype was seen ten or more times. V is TRBV20-1 and J is TRBJ1-1; D perhaps matches TRBD1 (6 bases). Germline CDR1 reads DFQATT; CDR2 reads SNEGSKA (reference sequence). The CDR3 covers 15 residues. V was shortened by 5 bases and J by 1 base, with 17 bases between the two germline ends. CDR3: CSAPDRTLGNTEAFF. The DNA of the CDR3 is TGCAGTGCTCCCGACAGGACCCTGGGGAACACTGAAGCTTTCTTT.

Here the CDR3 DNA reads TGTGCCATCAGTGAGTCTGGAGGAGGGTTTCAAGAGACCCAGTACTTC. It encodes CAISESGGGFQETQYF. The V gene is TRBV10-3, the J gene TRBJ2-5, with a possible D match to TRBD2 (6 bases). The ends were cut back, 0 bases at V and 2 bases at J, with 13 bases in the middle. Germline V gives CDR1 ENHRY, CDR2 SYGVKD. The CDR3 sequence is 16 residues long.

This chain links TRBV7-2 with TRBJ2-2; no clear D gene. The V gene's germline CDR1 is SGHTA and CDR2 FQGNSA. This CDR3 is built from 13 residues. The ends were cut back, 8 bases at V and 0 bases at J, with 7 bases in the middle. The CDR3 DNA reads as TGTGCCAGCGGTGTAGCGAACACCGGGGAGCTGTTTTTT. Encoded protein: CASGVANTGELFF.

The chain employs TRBV20-1 and TRBJ1-4, with 7 bases lining up with TRBD1. The trim removed 6 bases at V and 8 bases at J, leaving 9 bases unmatched. Germline V gene data show CDR1 as DFQATT and CDR2 as SNEGSKA (reference sequence). The CDR3 is 13 amino acids. CDR3: CSAQGDSKEKLFF. The CDR3 DNA is TGCAGTGCCCAGGGGGATTCCAAAGAAAAACTGTTTTTT.

This rearrangement joins TRBV20-1 to TRBJ1-5, with 9 bases identical to TRBD1. CDR1 is DFQATT and CDR2 is SNEGSKA in the germline V gene (reference sequence). The CDR3 has 13 amino acids. V lost 5 bases and J lost 3; bases outside the gene matches: 2. The CDR3 DNA reads TGCAGTGCTGACAGGGGGAACAATCAGCCCCAGCATTTT. It encodes CSADRGNNQPQHF.

This clonotype occurred many times. V usage is TRBV4-2 and J usage is TRBJ1-1; weak D call: TRBD1 (6 bases). The CDR3 is made up of 13 amino acids. Germline V gives CDR1 LGHNA, CDR2 YNFKEQ. Between the trimmed V and J ends, which lost 0 bases and 8 bases, there was a span of 10 bases. The CDR3: CASSQDLGAEAFF. In nucleotides, the CDR3 is TGTGCCAGCAGCCAAGATCTGGGGGCCGAAGCTTTCTTT.

The rearrangement links TRBV5-1 to TRBJ2-5; D gene unclear. The V gene's germline CDR1 is SGHRS and CDR2 YFSETQ. The CDR3 contains 13 residues. V gave up 1 base and J gave up 5 bases, with 9 bases separating them. CDR3 in DNA: TGCGCCAGCAGCTTGTCGGACGGTGAGACCCAGTACTTC. Its protein product is CASSLSDGETQYF.

The DNA of the CDR3 is TGCAGTGCTAGCATGGCAGGGCGGGGAGAGACCCAGTACTTC. Encoded protein: CSASMAGRGETQYF. The V and J genes are TRBV20-1 and TRBJ2-5, with D possibly TRBD2 on 6 matching bases. The CDR3 totals 14 residues. Per the germline V gene, CDR1 is DFQATT and CDR2 is SNEGSKA (reference sequence). Trimming shortened V by 3 bases and J by 4 bases, and 15 bases separated the two germline ends.

This clonotype occurred many times. The rearrangement uses TRBV7-9 and TRBJ2-6; D is unclear. The germline V gene encodes CDR1 SEHNR and CDR2 FQNEAQ (reference sequence). The CDR3 runs to 19 residues. The germline V and J ends were trimmed by 6 bases and 2 bases, with 23 bases remaining between them. The CDR3 DNA reads as TGTGCCAGCAGGATGCGTGGATTATCCCCTCTAGCTGGGGCCAACGTCCTGACTTTC. Translation: CASRMRGLSPLAGANVLTF.

The chain links TRBV12-3 or TRBV12-4 to TRBJ1-5; D remains unclear. Trimming shortened V by 3 bases and J by 0 bases, and 9 bases separated the two germline ends. The CDR3 covers 15 residues. The CDR3 loop is CASSFEGYSNQPQHF. The CDR3 DNA reads as TGTGCCAGCAGTTTCGAGGGTTATAGCAATCAGCCCCAGCATTTT.

This clonotype was detected ten times or more. The rearrangement joins TRBV29-1 to TRBJ1-4, with 9 positions matching TRBD1. Germline values: CDR1 SQVTM, CDR2 ANQGSEA. The trim removed 5 bases at V and 7 bases at J, leaving 8 bases unmatched. CDR3 length: 14 amino acids. CDR3 coding DNA: TGCAGCGTTAATCCGGGACAGGGAGGTGAAAAACTGTTTTTT. Amino acids: CSVNPGQGGEKLFF.

There are many counts of this clonotype. The chain employs TRBV19 and TRBJ2-7; TRBD1 agrees at 9 bases. Germline assignment: CDR1 LNHDA and CDR2 SQIVND (reference sequence). V was pared by 3 bases and J by 3 bases, with 3 bases of the junction left unmatched. The CDR3 length is 14 residues. In nucleotides, the CDR3 is TGTGCCAGTAGTATGGGGACAGGGATCTACGAGCAGTACTTC. Translating gives CASSMGTGIYEQYF.

This clonotype was found a few times. The chain uses TRBV19 and TRBJ2-2; 7 bases line up with TRBD2. V shed 3 bases, J shed 1 base, and the junction held 5 bases outside the gene matches. The V gene's germline CDR1 is LNHDA and CDR2 SQIVND (reference sequence). This CDR3 contains 16 residues. The CDR3 region has the DNA TGTGCCAGTAGTATCCCGGGAGGAGTGAACACCGGGGAGCTGTTTTTT. As protein: CASSIPGGVNTGELFF.

V gene TRBV19 combines with J gene TRBJ1-1; unclear D gene. The germline V and J ends were trimmed by 3 bases and 12 bases, with 5 bases remaining between them. Germline V gives CDR1 LNHDA, CDR2 SQIVND (reference sequence). The CDR3 extends over 9 amino acids. The DNA for the CDR3 is TGTGCCAGTAGTATTCGTTCTTTCTTT. Encoded protein: CASSIRSFF.

The chain recombines TRBV25-1 with TRBJ1-2; 8 positions match TRBD1. This CDR3 is built from 14 residues. Germline V gives CDR1 MGHDK, CDR2 SYGVNS. Trimming removed 8 bases from V and 2 bases from J; junction bases left unmatched: 7. The CDR3 nucleotides read TGTGCCAGCGAAAGGACAGGGTTCAACTATGGCTACACCTTC. It encodes CASERTGFNYGYTF.

The chain has TRBV9 and TRBJ1-1; D is unresolved. CDR1 is SGDLS and CDR2 is YYNGEE in the germline V gene. V shed 4 bases and J shed 4 bases, with 14 bases lying between them. This CDR3 has 14 amino acids. The CDR3 DNA is TGTGCCAGCAGCCAAGGATCCGGAGCCACTGAAGCTTTCTTT. Residues: CASSQGSGATEAFF.

In this sample, this clonotype turned up many times. J is TRBJ2-7 and V is TRBV10-3; TRBD2 aligns across 8 bases. J gave up 2 bases and V 10 bases, and 10 bases lay outside the gene matches. This CDR3 comprises 14 residues. Germline assignment: CDR1 ENHRY and CDR2 SYGVKD. CDR3 residues: CATEASGFTYEQYF. The CDR3 nucleotides read TGTGCCACCGAGGCTAGCGGGTTTACCTACGAGCAGTACTTC.

This clonotype was seen repeatedly, ten times or more. This rearrangement joins TRBV2 to TRBJ1-5; no reliable D call. Germline V gene lookup returns CDR1 SNHLY and CDR2 FYNNEI. The CDR3 length is 14 residues. Trimming stripped 5 bases from V and 5 bases from J, with 13 bases between. CDR3 DNA sequence: TGTGCCAGCAGTTTTCGGGGTTGGGATCAGCCCCAGCATTTT. Translation: CASSFRGWDQPQHF.